Below, 2 T cell receptor beta chains from the same sample are listed, as sequenced in a study of identical twins. TCRdb re-derived calls from the 5' RACE reads in MiXCR, one entry per CDR3 protein. The sample lists hundreds of thousands of distinct CDR3 sequences; 10% to 15% were seen once. These data were also filed under a second study, of yellow fever vaccine responses in identical twins.

Source material: PBMCs. These TCRs come from a young woman in good health.

This clonotype was seen more than once but under ten times. The chain joins TRBV5-5 to TRBJ2-7; 9 bases match TRBD1. J was trimmed by 6 bases and V by 3 bases; bases with no gene match: 1. The CDR3 is 12 residues long. Germline CDR1 is SGHKS and CDR2 is YYEKEE (reference sequence). CDR3 in amino acids: CASSWTGAEQYF. DNA of the CDR3: TGTGCCAGCAGCTGGACAGGGGCCGAGCAGTACTTC.

This sequence joins TRBV20-1 and TRBJ2-1; D gene ambiguous. The CDR3 totals 10 residues. V was clipped by 6 bases and J by 8 bases, with 8 bases between them. Germline V lookup: CDR1 DFQATT, CDR2 SNEGSKA (reference sequence). CDR3 amino acids: CSALAHEQFF. The CDR3 DNA reads TGCAGTGCGTTAGCCCATGAGCAGTTCTTC.